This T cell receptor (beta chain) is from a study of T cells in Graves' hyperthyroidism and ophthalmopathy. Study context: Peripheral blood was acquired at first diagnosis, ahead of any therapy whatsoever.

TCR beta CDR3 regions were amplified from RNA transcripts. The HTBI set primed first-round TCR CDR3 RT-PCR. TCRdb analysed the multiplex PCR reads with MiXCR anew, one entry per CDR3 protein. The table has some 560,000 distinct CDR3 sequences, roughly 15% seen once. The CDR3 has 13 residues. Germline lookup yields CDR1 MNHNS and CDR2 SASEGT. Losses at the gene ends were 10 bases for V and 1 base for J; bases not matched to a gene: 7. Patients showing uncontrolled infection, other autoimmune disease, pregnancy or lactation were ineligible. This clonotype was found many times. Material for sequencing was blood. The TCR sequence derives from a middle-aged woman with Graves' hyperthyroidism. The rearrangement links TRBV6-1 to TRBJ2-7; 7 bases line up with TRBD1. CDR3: CAKTGQPSYEQYF. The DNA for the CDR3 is TGTGCCAAAACGGGACAGCCTTCCTACGAGCAGTACTTC.